The rows below give T cell receptor beta chains drawn from one sample of a study of blood T cell repertoires in COVID-19. TCRdb's copy holds only in-frame clones and misses some; the assay was immunoSEQ multiplex PCR. This sample has 300,000 or so clones, with 75% to 90% found just once. Sequenced input: peripheral blood. The receptors shown here come from a woman aged 30 to 39 with COVID-19, enrolled during active disease. Both conserved end residues are part of each CDR3. A D gene is named only where the DNA matches it firmly. Clone size is shown for a subset of rows, as once, few, many or a class of expanded clone.

clone_size,v_call,j_call,d_call,cdr3_nt,cdr3_aa
-,TRBV28,TRBJ2-3,TRBD2,TGTGCCAGCAGTCACAGACTAGCGGGGGGGAAAGATACGCAGTATTTT,CASSHRLAGGKDTQYF
-,TRBV10-2,TRBJ1-1,TRBD1,TGCGCCAGCAGTGAAGCAGGGGGGATGAACACTGAAGCTTTCTTT,CASSEAGGMNTEAFF
-,TRBV30,TRBJ1-1,TRBD1,TGTGCCTGGACCGTAACGGGACAGGGAACTGAAGCTTTCTTT,CAWTVTGQGTEAFF
-,TRBV4-1,TRBJ1-2,-,TGCGCCAGCAGCCAGGTAGGAGTAAGCGGCTACACCTTC,CASSQVGVSGYTF
-,TRBV19,TRBJ1-2,TRBD1,TGTGCCAGTAGTACCTTCGAGGGAACGGACAGGGGCGACCACTATGGCTACACCTTC,CASSTFEGTDRGDHYGYTF
-,TRBV25-1,TRBJ2-1,TRBD1,TGTGCCAGCGGCCGGGACAGGACCTACAATGAGCAGTTCTTC,CASGRDRTYNEQFF
-,TRBV19,TRBJ2-2,-,TGTGCCAGTAGTCAGCAGGGTAACACCGGGGAGCTGTTTTTT,CASSQQGNTGELFF
once,TRBV3-1/TRBV3-2,TRBJ2-7,TRBD1,TGTGCCAGCAGCCAAGATCGGAGACAGGGCTTGGCCGAGCAGTACTTC,CASSQDRRQGLAEQYF
-,TRBV27,TRBJ1-3,TRBD1,TGTGCCAGCAGACCAACCGGGACAGGGGGATTTGTTGTGGGAAACACCATATATTTT,CASRPTGTGGFVVGNTIYF
once,TRBV5-4,TRBJ2-5,TRBD2,TGTGCCAGCAGCCCTGGACTAGCGGGAGGAGAGACCCAGTACTTC,CASSPGLAGGETQYF
-,TRBV7-8,TRBJ1-5,-,TGTGCCAGCAGCGTACTCCAAAATCAGCCCCAGCATTTT,CASSVLQNQPQHF
-,TRBV6-6,TRBJ2-1,TRBD1,TGTGCCAGCAGGCGAGGTAGGGGCGTAGGACAGGGCAACAATGAGCAGTTCTTC,CASRRGRGVGQGNNEQFF
-,TRBV7-6,TRBJ2-2,-,TGTGCCAGCAGCTGGTTAAGCGGAAACGCGAACACCGGGGAGCTGTTTTTT,CASSWLSGNANTGELFF
-,TRBV5-1,TRBJ1-1,-,TGCGCCAGCAGCTTGGGGGGAGAAGGTAACACTGAAGCTTTCTTT,CASSLGGEGNTEAFF
-,TRBV19,TRBJ1-3,TRBD1,TGTGCCAGTAAGAAACAGGGGTCTGGAAACACCATATATTTT,CASKKQGSGNTIYF
-,TRBV5-6,TRBJ2-1,-,TGTGCCAGCAGCTTAGGGACATACTACAATGAGCAGTTCTTC,CASSLGTYYNEQFF
-,TRBV10-3,TRBJ1-5,-,TGTGCCATCAGTGGCGATAGCAATCAGCCCCAGCATTTT,CAISGDSNQPQHF
-,TRBV13,TRBJ1-5,-,TGTGCCAGCAGCTTAGGGGCCAGGTTTCAGCCCCAGCATTTT,CASSLGARFQPQHF
-,TRBV6-6,TRBJ1-4,-,TGTGCCAGCAGTATTACTCGCTATGAGGCTAATGAAAAACTGTTTTTT,CASSITRYEANEKLFF
-,TRBV5-1,TRBJ2-5,-,TGCGCCAGCAGCCGACCTACAGGGTCCGAGACCCAGTACTTC,CASSRPTGSETQYF
-,TRBV6-5,TRBJ1-2,-,TGTGCCAGCAGCCCCGGGACAAACTACTATGGCTACACCTTC,CASSPGTNYYGYTF
-,TRBV3-1/TRBV3-2,TRBJ2-3,-,TGTGCCAGCAGCTCAAGATTCAATACGGGAGATGCAACAGATACGCAGTATTTT,CASSSRFNTGDATDTQYF
-,TRBV5-6,TRBJ1-1,TRBD1,TGTGCCAGCAGCTTGACAGGGGGTGAAGCTTTCTTT,CASSLTGGEAFF
-,TRBV15,TRBJ2-7,-,TGTGCCACCAGCAGGAAAAGTAGGGTAGGGAGGAAAAACGAGCAGTACTTC,CATSRKSRVGRKNEQYF
once,TRBV19,TRBJ1-2,-,TGTGCCAGTAGTACAGGGTCTATCTATGGCTACACCTTC,CASSTGSIYGYTF
-,TRBV27,TRBJ2-2,TRBD2,TGTGCCAGCAGTTTACGACTAGCGGGAGGGCCCTCGGGCGGGGAGCTGTTTTTT,CASSLRLAGGPSGGELFF
-,TRBV18,TRBJ1-1,-,TGTGCCAGCTCCCCAGGACAGAACACTGAAGCTTTCTTT,CASSPGQNTEAFF
-,TRBV7-9,TRBJ2-3,TRBD1,TGTGCCAGCAGCTTAGGGACAGGGTCAAGAGCAGATACGCAGTATTTT,CASSLGTGSRADTQYF
-,TRBV5-1,TRBJ2-1,TRBD2,TGCGCCAGCAGCTTTGGGGGACTAGCGGCCTACAATGAGCAGTTCTTC,CASSFGGLAAYNEQFF
-,TRBV28,TRBJ1-5,TRBD1,TGTGCCAGCAGTGGGCAGGGACAGTGGTTCAATCAGCCCCAGCATTTT,CASSGQGQWFNQPQHF
-,TRBV5-6,TRBJ2-1,TRBD1,TGTGCCAGCAGGCTTCAGGGGGCTGGGAATGAGCAGTTCTTC,CASRLQGAGNEQFF
-,TRBV30,TRBJ1-1,-,TGTGCCTGGACAGGGAACATGAACACTGAAGCTTTCTTT,CAWTGNMNTEAFF
-,TRBV24-1,TRBJ2-2,-,TGTGCCACCAGTGATAGCAGGGGATCCGGGGAGCTGTTTTTT,CATSDSRGSGELFF
-,TRBV9,TRBJ2-3,-,TGTGCCAGCAGCGTAGATTCTGCGATGGATACGCAGTATTTT,CASSVDSAMDTQYF
-,TRBV6-2/TRBV6-3,TRBJ2-1,-,TGTGCCAGCAGTTACTCGACGGGGGATTTGAGCTCCTACAATGAGCAGTTCTTC,CASSYSTGDLSSYNEQFF
-,TRBV3-1/TRBV3-2,TRBJ2-6,-,TGTGCCAGCAGCCCTACGGCGGTTGGGGCCAACGTCCTGACTTTC,CASSPTAVGANVLTF
-,TRBV11-2,TRBJ2-7,-,TGTGCCACGGAGGGGACGGGCACCTACGAGCAGTACTTC,CATEGTGTYEQYF
-,TRBV5-1,TRBJ1-2,-,TGCGCCAGCAGCCCGGAACAGGGTACCTCTAACTATGGCTACACCTTC,CASSPEQGTSNYGYTF
-,TRBV4-2,TRBJ2-5,TRBD1,TGTGCCAGCAGCCAAGATTGGGGACAGGGGGCCGGGGAGACCCAGTACTTC,CASSQDWGQGAGETQYF
-,TRBV3-1/TRBV3-2,TRBJ1-3,-,TGTGCCAGCAGCCAAGATGTCTCCGGGGGAAACACCATATATTTT,CASSQDVSGGNTIYF
-,TRBV9,TRBJ2-1,TRBD2,TGTGCCAGCAGCACCCGGCCCGCTAGCGGGAGGGCCAATGCAGGCAATGAGCAGTTCTTC,CASSTRPASGRANAGNEQFF
-,TRBV6-6,TRBJ1-1,TRBD1,TGTGCCAGCAGCCGACCCGAGGGACAGGGGTTTAACACTGAAGCTTTCTTT,CASSRPEGQGFNTEAFF
-,TRBV2,TRBJ1-2,TRBD1,TGTGCCAGCACGTCACAGGGGGCTAACTATGGCTACACCTTC,CASTSQGANYGYTF
-,TRBV4-1,TRBJ2-1,-,TGCGCCAGCAGCCTAGAAGGTAGTCCAGGGAGGACCTACAATGAGCAGTTCTTC,CASSLEGSPGRTYNEQFF
-,TRBV5-1,TRBJ1-1,-,TGCGCCAGCAGCCCCAGCGTCCCGGGACAAATTATGAACACTGAAGCTTTCTTT,CASSPSVPGQIMNTEAFF
-,TRBV11-2,TRBJ2-3,TRBD2,TGTGCCAGCAGCTTATGGACGGGGGGGACAGATACGCAGTATTTT,CASSLWTGGTDTQYF
-,TRBV4-1,TRBJ1-1,-,TGCGCCAGCAGCCAAGACCCTGAACAGAGCAACACTGAAGCTTTCTTT,CASSQDPEQSNTEAFF
-,TRBV7-8,TRBJ2-7,-,TGTGCCAGCAGCTTAGTCGACAGCACCTACGAGCAGTACTTC,CASSLVDSTYEQYF
-,TRBV23-1,TRBJ1-2,-,TGCGCCAGCAGTCACGGTGCAAACCCCGGCTACACCTTC,CASSHGANPGYTF
-,TRBV18,TRBJ2-5,-,TGTGCCAGCTCACCCCGGGCCGAGGGAGAGACCCAGTACTTC,CASSPRAEGETQYF